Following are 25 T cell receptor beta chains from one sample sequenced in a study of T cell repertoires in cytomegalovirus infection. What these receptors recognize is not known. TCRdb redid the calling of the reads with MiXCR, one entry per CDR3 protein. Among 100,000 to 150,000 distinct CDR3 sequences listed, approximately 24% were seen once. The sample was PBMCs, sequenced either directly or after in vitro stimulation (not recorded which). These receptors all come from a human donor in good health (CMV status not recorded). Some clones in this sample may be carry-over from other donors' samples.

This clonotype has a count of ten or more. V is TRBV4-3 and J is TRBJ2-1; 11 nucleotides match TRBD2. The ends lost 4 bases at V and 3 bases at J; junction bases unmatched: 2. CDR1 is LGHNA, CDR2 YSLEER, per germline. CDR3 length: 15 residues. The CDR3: CASSPGTSGYNEQFF. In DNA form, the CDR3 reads TGCGCCAGCAGCCCCGGGACTAGCGGCTACAATGAGCAGTTCTTC.

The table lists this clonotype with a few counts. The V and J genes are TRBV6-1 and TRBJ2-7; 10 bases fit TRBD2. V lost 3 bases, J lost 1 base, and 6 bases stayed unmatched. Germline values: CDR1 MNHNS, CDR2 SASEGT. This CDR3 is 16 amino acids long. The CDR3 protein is CASSDDRTSGSYEQYV. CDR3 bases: TGTGCCAGCAGTGACGACCGGACTAGCGGATCCTACGAGCAGTACGTC.

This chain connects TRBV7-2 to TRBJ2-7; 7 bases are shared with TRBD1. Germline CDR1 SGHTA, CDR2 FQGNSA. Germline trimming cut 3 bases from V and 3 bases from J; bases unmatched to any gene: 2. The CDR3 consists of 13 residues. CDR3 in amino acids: CASSLTGYYEQYF. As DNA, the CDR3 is TGTGCCAGCAGCTTGACAGGGTACTACGAGCAGTACTTC.

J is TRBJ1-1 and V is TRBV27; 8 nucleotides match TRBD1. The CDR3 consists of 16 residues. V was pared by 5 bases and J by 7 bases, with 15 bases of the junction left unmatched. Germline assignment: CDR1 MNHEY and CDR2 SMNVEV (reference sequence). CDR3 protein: CASSPRDRPVPREAFF. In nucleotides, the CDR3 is TGTGCCAGCAGTCCTCGGGACAGGCCAGTCCCCCGTGAAGCTTTCTTT.

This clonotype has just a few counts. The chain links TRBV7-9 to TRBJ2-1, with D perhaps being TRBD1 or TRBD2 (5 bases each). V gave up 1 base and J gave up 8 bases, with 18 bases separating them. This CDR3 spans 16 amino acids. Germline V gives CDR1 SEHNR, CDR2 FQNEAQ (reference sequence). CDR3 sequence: CASSLVPRGETDEQFF. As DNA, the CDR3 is TGTGCCAGCAGCTTAGTCCCCCGGGGAGAGACAGATGAGCAGTTCTTC.

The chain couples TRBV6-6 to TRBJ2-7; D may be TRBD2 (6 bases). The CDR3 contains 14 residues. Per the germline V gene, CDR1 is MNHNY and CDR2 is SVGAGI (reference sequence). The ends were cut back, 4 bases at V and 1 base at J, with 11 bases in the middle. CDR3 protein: CASSWGEESYEQYF. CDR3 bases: TGTGCCAGCAGTTGGGGGGAGGAGTCCTACGAGCAGTACTTC.

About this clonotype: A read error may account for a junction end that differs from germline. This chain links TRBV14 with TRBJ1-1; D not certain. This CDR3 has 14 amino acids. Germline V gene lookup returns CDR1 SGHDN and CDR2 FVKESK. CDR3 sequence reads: CASSQAVGSTAAFF. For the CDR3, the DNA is TGTGCCAGCAGCCAAGCCGTGGGGAGCACTGCAGCTTTCTTT.

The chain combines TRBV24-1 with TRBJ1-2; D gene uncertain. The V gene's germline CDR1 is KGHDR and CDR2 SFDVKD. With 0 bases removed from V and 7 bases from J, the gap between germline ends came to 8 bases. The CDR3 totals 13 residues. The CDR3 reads CATSDLRGSGYTF. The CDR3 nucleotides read TGTGCCACCAGTGATTTGCGTGGAAGTGGCTACACCTTC.

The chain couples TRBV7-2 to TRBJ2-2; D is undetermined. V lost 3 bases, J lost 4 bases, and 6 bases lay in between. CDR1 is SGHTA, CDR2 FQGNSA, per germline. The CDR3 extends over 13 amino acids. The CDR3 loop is CASSFALTGELFF. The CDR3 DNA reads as TGTGCCAGCAGCTTTGCGCTCACCGGGGAGCTGTTTTTT.

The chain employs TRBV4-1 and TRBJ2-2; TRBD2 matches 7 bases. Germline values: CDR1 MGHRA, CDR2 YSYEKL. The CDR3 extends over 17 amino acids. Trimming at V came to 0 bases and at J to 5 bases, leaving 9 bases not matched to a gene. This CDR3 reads CASSQDPQRGTTGELFF. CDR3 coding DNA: TGCGCCAGCAGCCAAGATCCCCAGCGGGGTACAACCGGGGAGCTGTTTTTT.

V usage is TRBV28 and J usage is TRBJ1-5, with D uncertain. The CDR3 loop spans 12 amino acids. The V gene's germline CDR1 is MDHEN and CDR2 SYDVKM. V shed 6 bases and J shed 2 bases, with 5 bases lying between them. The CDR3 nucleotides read TGTGCCAGCAGCCAGGGCAATCAGCCCCAGCATTTT. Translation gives CASSQGNQPQHF.

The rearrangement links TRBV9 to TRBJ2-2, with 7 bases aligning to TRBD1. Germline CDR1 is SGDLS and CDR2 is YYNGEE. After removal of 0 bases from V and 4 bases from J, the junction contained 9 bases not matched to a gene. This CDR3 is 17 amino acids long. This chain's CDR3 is CASSVGVGGVGTGELFF. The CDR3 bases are TGTGCCAGCAGCGTAGGCGTAGGGGGCGTCGGCACCGGGGAGCTGTTTTTT.

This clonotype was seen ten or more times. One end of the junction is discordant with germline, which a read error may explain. The CDR3 bases are TGTGCCAGCAGCTTAGGCCAGGGGCACCACTTC. Its translation: CASSLGQGHHF. The rearrangement joins TRBV7-2 to TRBJ2-7; D is possibly TRBD1 (6 bases). Germline V gene sequence: CDR1 SGHTA, CDR2 FQGNSA. CDR3 size: 11 residues.

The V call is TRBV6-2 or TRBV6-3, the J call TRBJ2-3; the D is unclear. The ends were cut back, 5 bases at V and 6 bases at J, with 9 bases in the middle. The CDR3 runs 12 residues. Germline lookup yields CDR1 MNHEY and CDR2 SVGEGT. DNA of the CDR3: TGTGCCAGCAGTAGAAAGGCCGATACGCAGTATTTT. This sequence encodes CASSRKADTQYF.

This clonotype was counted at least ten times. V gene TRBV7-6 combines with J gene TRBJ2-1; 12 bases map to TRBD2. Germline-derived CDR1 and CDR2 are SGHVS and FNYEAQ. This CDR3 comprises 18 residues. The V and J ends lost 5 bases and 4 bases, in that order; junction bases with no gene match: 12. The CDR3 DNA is TGTGCCAGCAGCGTAAAGCGACTAGCGGGAGAGGGGTACAATGAGCAGTTCTTC. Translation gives CASSVKRLAGEGYNEQFF.

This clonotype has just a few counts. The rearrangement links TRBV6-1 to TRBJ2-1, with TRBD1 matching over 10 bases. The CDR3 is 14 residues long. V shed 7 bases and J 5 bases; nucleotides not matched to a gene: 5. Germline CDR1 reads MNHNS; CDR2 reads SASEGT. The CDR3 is CASIDRGLNNEQFF. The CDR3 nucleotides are TGTGCCAGCATCGACAGGGGGCTGAACAATGAGCAGTTCTTC.

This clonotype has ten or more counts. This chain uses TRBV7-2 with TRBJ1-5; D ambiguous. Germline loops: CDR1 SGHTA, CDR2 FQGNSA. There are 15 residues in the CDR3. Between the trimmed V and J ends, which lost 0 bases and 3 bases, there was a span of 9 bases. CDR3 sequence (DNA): TGTGCCAGCAGCTTAGCTCCACAGCTCAATCAGCCCCAGCATTTT. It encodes CASSLAPQLNQPQHF.

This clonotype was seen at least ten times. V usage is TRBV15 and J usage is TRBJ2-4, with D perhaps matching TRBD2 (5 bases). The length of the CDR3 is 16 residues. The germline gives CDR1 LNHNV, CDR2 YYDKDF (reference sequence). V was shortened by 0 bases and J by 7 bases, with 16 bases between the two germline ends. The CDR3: CATSRDLPGMMNIQYF. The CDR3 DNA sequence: TGTGCCACCAGCAGAGATCTTCCCGGGATGATGAACATTCAGTACTTC. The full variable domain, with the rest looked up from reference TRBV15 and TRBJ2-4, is DAMVIQNPRYQVTQFGKPVTLSCSQTLNHNVMYWYQQKSSQAPKLLFHYYDKDFNNEADTPDNFQSRRPNTSFCFLDIRSPGLGDTAMYLCATSRDLPGMMNIQYFGAGTRLSVL.

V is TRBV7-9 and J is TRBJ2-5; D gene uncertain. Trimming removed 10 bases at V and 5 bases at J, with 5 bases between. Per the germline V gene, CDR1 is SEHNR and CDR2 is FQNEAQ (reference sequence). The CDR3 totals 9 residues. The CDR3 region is CATEETQYF. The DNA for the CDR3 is TGTGCCACCGAGGAGACCCAGTACTTC. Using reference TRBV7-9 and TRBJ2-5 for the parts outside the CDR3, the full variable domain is DTGVSQNPRHKITKRGQNVTFRCDPISEHNRLYWYRQTLGQGPEFLTYFQNEAQLEKSRLLSDRFSAERPKGSFSTLEIQRTEQGDSAMYLCATEETQYFGPGTRLLVL.

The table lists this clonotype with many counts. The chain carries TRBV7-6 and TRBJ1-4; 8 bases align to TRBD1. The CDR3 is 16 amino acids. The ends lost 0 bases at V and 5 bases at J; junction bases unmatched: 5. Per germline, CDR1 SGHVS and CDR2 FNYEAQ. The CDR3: CASSLAAYRGNEKLFF. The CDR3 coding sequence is TGTGCCAGCAGCTTAGCGGCCTACAGGGGGAATGAAAAACTGTTTTTT.

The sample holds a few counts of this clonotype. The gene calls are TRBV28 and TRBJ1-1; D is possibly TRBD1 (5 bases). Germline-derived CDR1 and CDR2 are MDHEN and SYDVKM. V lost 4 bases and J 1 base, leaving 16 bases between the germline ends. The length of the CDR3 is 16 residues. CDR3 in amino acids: CASSSPWGRANTEAFF. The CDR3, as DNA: TGTGCCAGCAGTTCACCTTGGGGCAGGGCGAACACTGAAGCTTTCTTT.

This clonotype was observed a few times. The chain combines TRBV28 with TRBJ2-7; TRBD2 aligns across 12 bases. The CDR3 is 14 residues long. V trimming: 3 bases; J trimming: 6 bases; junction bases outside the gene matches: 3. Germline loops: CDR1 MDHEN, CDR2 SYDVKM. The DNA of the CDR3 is TGTGCCAGCAGTTTGACTAGCGGGGGAGGCGAGCAGTACGTC. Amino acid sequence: CASSLTSGGGEQYV.

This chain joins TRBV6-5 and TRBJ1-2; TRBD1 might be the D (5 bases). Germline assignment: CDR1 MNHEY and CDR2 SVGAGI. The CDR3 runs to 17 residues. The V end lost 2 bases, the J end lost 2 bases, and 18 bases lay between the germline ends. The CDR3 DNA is TGTGCCAGCAGTTACCGTTCTTTAGGGACGGCGAACTATGGCTACACCTTC. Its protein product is CASSYRSLGTANYGYTF.

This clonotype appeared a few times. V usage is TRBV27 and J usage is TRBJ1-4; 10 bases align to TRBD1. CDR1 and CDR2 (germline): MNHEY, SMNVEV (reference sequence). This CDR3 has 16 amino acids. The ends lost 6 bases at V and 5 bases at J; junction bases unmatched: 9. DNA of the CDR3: TGTGCCAGCAGCCTCTTGCCGACAGGGGGCAATGAAAAACTGTTTTTT. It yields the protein CASSLLPTGGNEKLFF. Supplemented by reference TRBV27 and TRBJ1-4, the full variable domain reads EAQVTQNPRYLITVTGKKLTVTCSQNMNHEYMSWYRQDPGLGLRQIYYSMNVEVTDKGDVPEGYKVSRKEKRNFPLILESPSPNQTSLYFCASSLLPTGGNEKLFFGSGTQLSVL.

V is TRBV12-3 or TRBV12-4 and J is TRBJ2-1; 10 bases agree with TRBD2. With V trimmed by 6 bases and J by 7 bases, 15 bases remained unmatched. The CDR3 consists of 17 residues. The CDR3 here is CASRGSGSGLAVNEQFF. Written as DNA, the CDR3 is TGTGCCAGCAGGGGGTCGGGGTCCGGACTAGCGGTTAATGAGCAGTTCTTC.